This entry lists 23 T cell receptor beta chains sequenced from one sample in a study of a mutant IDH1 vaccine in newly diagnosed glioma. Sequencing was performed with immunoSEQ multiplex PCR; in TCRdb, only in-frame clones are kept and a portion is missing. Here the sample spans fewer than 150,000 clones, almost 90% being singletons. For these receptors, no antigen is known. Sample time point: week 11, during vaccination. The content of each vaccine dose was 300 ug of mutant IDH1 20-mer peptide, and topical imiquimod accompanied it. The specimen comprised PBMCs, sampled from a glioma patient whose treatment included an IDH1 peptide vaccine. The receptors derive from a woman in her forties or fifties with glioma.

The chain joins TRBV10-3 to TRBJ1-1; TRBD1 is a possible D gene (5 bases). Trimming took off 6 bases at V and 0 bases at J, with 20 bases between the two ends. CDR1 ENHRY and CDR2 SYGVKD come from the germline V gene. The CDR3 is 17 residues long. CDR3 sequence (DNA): TGTGCCATCAGCGCCCAGGGTAGTAATGGGATGAACACTGAAGCTTTCTTT. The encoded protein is CAISAQGSNGMNTEAFF.

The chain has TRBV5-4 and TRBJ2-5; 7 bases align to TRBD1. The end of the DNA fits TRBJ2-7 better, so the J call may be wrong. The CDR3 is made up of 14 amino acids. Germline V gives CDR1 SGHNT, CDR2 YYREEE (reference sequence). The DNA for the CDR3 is TGTGCCAGCAGCTCCCGGACAGGACCCTACGAGCAGTACTTC. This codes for CASSSRTGPYEQYF.

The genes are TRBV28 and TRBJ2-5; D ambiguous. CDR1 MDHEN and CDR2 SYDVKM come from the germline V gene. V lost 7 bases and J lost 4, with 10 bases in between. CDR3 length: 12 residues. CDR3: CASKDWAETQYF. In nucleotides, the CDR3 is TGTGCCAGCAAAGACTGGGCAGAGACCCAGTACTTC. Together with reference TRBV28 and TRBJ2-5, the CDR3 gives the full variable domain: DVKVTQSSRYLVKRTGEKVFLECVQDMDHENMFWYRQDPGLGLRLIYFSYDVKMKEKGDIPEGYSVSREKKERFSLILESASTNQTSMYLCASKDWAETQYFGPGTRLLVL.

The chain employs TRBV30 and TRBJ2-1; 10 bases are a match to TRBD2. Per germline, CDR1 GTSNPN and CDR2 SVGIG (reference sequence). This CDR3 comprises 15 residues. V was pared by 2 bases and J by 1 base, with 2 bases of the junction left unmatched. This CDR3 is CAWSKTSGSYNEQFF. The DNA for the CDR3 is TGTGCCTGGAGTAAGACTAGCGGGTCCTACAATGAGCAGTTCTTC.

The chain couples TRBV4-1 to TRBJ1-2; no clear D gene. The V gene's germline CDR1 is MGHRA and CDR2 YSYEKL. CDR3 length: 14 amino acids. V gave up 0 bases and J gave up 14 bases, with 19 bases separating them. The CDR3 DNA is TGCGCCAGCAGCCAAGAAGGGCAGGACCTGGTTCAGACCTTC. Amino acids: CASSQEGQDLVQTF.

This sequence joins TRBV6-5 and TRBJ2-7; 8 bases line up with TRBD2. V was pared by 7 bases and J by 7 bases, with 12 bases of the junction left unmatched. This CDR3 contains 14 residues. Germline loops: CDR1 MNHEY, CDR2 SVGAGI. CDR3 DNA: TGTGCCAGCACCTGGACTAGCACCTGGGGGGAGCAGTACTTC. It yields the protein CASTWTSTWGEQYF.

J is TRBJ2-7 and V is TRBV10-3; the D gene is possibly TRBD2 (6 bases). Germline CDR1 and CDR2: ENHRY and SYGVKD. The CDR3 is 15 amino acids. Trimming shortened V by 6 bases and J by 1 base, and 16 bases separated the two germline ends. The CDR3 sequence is CAISRPHAGSYEQYF. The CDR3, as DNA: TGTGCCATCAGCCGGCCCCACGCGGGGTCCTACGAGCAGTACTTC.

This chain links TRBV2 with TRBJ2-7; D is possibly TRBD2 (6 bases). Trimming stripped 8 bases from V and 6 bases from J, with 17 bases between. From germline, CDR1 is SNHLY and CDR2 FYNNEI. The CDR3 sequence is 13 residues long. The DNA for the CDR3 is TGTGCCAGCCCTACCGGAGGGAAAGGCGAGCAGTACTTC. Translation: CASPTGGKGEQYF.

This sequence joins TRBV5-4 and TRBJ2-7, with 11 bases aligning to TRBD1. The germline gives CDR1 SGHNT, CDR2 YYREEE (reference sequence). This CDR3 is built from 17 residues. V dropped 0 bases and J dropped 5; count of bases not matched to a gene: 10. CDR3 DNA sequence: TGTGCCAGCAGCTTGGCCGGCGGGTGGACAGGGGGCCACGAGCAGTACTTC. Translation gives CASSLAGGWTGGHEQYF. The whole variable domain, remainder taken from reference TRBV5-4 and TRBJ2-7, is ETGVTQSPTHLIKTRGQQVTLRCSSQSGHNTVSWYQQALGQGPQFIFQYYREEENGRGNFPPRFSGLQFPNYSSELNVNALELDDSALYLCASSLAGGWTGGHEQYFGPGTRLTVT.

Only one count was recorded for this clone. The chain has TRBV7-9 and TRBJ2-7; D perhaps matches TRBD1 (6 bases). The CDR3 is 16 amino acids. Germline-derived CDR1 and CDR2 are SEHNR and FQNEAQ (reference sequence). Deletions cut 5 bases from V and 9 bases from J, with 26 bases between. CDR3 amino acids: CASSLSPGQGALGQYF. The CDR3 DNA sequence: TGTGCCAGCAGCCTCTCCCCGGGACAAGGGGCCTTAGGGCAGTACTTC.

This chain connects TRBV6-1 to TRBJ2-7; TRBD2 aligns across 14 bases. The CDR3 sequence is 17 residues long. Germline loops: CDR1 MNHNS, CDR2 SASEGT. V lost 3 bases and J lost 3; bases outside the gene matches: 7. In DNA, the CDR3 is TGTGCCAGCAGTGACGATTGGACTAGCGGGAGGATCTACGAGCAGTACTTC. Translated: CASSDDWTSGRIYEQYF.

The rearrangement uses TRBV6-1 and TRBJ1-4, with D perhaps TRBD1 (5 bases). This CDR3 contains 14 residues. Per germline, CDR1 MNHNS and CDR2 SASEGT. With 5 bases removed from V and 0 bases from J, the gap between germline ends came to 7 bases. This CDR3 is CASSQGTTNEKLFF. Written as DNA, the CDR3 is TGTGCCAGCAGTCAGGGAACAACTAATGAAAAACTGTTTTTT.

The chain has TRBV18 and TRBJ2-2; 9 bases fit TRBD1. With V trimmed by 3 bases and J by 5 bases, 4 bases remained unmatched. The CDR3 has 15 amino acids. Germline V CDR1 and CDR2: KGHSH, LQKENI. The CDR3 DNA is TGTGCCAGCTCACCGGACAGGGGTCAGACCGGGGAGCTGTTTTTT. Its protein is CASSPDRGQTGELFF.

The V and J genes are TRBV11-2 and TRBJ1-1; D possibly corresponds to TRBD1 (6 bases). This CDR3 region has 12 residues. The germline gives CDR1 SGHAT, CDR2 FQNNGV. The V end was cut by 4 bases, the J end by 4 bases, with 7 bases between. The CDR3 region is CASSSGVTEAFF. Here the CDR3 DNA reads TGTGCCAGCAGCTCAGGGGTCACTGAAGCTTTCTTT.

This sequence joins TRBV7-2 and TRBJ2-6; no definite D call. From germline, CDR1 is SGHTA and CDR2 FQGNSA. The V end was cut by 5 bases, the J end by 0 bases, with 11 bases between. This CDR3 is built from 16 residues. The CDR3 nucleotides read TGTGCCAGCAGCGTACACAGCTACTCTGGGGCCAACGTCCTGACTTTC. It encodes CASSVHSYSGANVLTF.

The DNA for the CDR3 is TGTGCCAGCAGCCTTCAGGGGATTTTCTACGAGCAGTACTTC. It codes for CASSLQGIFYEQYF. V gene TRBV6-5 combines with J gene TRBJ2-7; TRBD1 might be the D (6 bases). CDR3 length: 14 amino acids. Trimming took 6 bases from V and 3 from J, leaving 15 bases between them. Per the germline V gene, CDR1 is MNHEY and CDR2 is SVGAGI.

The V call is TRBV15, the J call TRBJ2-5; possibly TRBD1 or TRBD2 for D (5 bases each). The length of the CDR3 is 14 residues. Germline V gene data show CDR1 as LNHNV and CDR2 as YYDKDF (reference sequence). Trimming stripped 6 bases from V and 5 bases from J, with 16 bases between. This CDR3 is CATRGRGRAETQYF. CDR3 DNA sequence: TGTGCCACCAGGGGCCGGGGCAGGGCGGAGACCCAGTACTTC.

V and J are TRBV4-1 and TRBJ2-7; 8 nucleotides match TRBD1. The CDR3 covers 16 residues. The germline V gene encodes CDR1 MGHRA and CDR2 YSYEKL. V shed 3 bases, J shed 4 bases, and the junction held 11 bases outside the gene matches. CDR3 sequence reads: CASSHLWGQDPYEQYF. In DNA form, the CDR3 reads TGCGCCAGCAGCCACCTCTGGGGACAGGACCCTTACGAGCAGTACTTC.

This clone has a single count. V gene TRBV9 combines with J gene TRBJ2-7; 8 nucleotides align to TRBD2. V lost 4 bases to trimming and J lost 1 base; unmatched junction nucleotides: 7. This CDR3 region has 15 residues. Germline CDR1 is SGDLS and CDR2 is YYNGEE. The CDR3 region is CASSRGLAGSYEQYF. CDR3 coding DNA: TGTGCCAGCAGCCGGGGGTTAGCGGGGTCCTACGAGCAGTACTTC.

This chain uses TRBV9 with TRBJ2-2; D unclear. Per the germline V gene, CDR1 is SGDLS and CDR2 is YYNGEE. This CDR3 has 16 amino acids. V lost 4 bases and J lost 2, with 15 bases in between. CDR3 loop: CASSSRGVQNTGELFF. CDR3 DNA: TGTGCCAGCAGCTCGCGAGGAGTACAAAACACCGGGGAGCTGTTTTTT.

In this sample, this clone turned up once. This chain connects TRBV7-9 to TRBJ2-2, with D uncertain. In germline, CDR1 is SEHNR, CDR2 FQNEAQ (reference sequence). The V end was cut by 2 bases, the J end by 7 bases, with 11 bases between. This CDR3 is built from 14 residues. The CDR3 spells CASSLNGQNGELFF. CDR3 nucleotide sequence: TGTGCCAGCAGCTTAAACGGGCAAAACGGGGAGCTGTTTTTT.

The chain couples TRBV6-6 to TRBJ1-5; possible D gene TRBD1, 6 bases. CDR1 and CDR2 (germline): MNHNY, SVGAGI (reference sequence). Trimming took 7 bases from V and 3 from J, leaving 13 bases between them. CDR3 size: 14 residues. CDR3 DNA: TGTGCCAGCATTAGGGGGGAGTTCAATCAGCCCCAGCATTTT. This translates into CASIRGEFNQPQHF.

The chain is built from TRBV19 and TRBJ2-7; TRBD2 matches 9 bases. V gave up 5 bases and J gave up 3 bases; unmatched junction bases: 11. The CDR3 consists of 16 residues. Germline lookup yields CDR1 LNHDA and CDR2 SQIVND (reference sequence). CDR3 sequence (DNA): TGTGCCAGTAGTGCGACCGGGACTAGCAGAGACTACGAGCAGTACTTC. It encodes CASSATGTSRDYEQYF.